Listed here are 10 T cell receptor beta chains from one sample, sequenced in a study of a mutant IDH1 vaccine in newly diagnosed glioma. Sample time point: week 11, during vaccination. Topical imiquimod was applied with each vaccine dose, which held 300 ug of mutant IDH1 20-mer peptide. Assay used: immunoSEQ multiplex PCR; TCRdb lists only in-frame clones, some missing. The repertoire consists of about 52,000 clones, with roughly nine tenths occurring once and the leading ten covering around 2.2%. Their cognate antigens are unknown. The sample here was PBMCs, taken from a glioma patient whose treatment included an IDH1 peptide vaccine. The origin of the receptors is a man aged 50 or older with glioma.

V and J are TRBV5-1 and TRBJ1-2; D uncertain. Germline V gene lookup returns CDR1 SGHRS and CDR2 YFSETQ. Trimming took off 5 bases at V and 7 bases at J, with 12 bases between the two ends. This CDR3 has 12 amino acids. CDR3 protein: CASREMEGGYTF. The CDR3 coding sequence is TGCGCCAGCAGAGAGATGGAGGGTGGCTACACCTTC.

This clone was seen only a few times. The chain carries TRBV25-1 and TRBJ2-7; TRBD1 aligns across 12 bases. This CDR3 is 12 amino acids long. Germline trimming cut 5 bases from V and 10 bases from J; bases unmatched to any gene: 3. The V gene's germline CDR1 is MGHDK and CDR2 SYGVNS. Here the CDR3 reads CASSRDRGHQYF. The CDR3 DNA reads TGTGCCAGCAGTCGGGACAGGGGGCATCAGTACTTC.

The chain links TRBV5-4 to TRBJ1-1; D is unclear. Trimming stripped 5 bases from V and 2 bases from J, with 7 bases between. The CDR3 loop spans 12 amino acids. The germline CDR1 and CDR2 sequences are SGHNT and YYREEE (reference sequence). The CDR3, as DNA: TGTGCCAGCAGAACACCTAACACTGAAGCTTTCTTT. It translates to CASRTPNTEAFF.

The chain employs TRBV6-5 and TRBJ2-7; 7 bases agree with TRBD1. Germline V lookup: CDR1 MNHEY, CDR2 SVGAGI. The V gene end was trimmed by 0 bases and the J gene end by 3 bases; junction bases not matched to a gene: 2. CDR3 length: 14 residues. The CDR3 reads CASSYSTGLYEQYF. The CDR3 bases are TGTGCCAGCAGTTACTCGACAGGGCTCTACGAGCAGTACTTC.

This chain uses TRBV4-3 with TRBJ1-1, with a weak D call TRBD1 (5 bases). Germline V gene sequence: CDR1 LGHNA, CDR2 YSLEER. This CDR3 region has 15 residues. Trimming took 4 bases from V and 1 from J, leaving 13 bases between them. DNA of the CDR3: TGCGCCAGCAGCCCGGACATACGGGGGAACACTGAAGCTTTCTTT. The encoded protein is CASSPDIRGNTEAFF.

V and J are TRBV19 and TRBJ2-5; 9 bases line up with TRBD1. Looked up from germline, CDR1 is LNHDA and CDR2 is SQIVND (reference sequence). Germline trimming cut 4 bases from V and 5 bases from J; bases unmatched to any gene: 11. The CDR3 is 16 residues long. The CDR3, as DNA: TGTGCCAGTAGTAGAACGGGGACAGGGAATCGGGAGACCCAGTACTTC. This encodes CASSRTGTGNRETQYF.

This clone occurred a few times. The CDR3 nucleotides are TGTGCCAGCAGACGGAACACTGAAGCTTTCTTT. Encoded protein: CASRRNTEAFF. The chain recombines TRBV27 with TRBJ1-1; D not resolved. V lost 6 bases and J 1 base, leaving 3 bases between the germline ends. The CDR3 is 11 amino acids. Germline V gene sequence: CDR1 MNHEY, CDR2 SMNVEV (reference sequence).

The chain is built from TRBV27 and TRBJ1-6; D not resolved. The CDR3 is 15 amino acids. CDR1 MNHEY and CDR2 SMNVEV come from the germline V gene (reference sequence). V lost 6 bases and J 0 bases, leaving 9 bases between the germline ends. The CDR3 region is CASRGLSSYNSPLHF. CDR3 sequence (DNA): TGTGCCAGCAGAGGGCTGAGCTCCTATAATTCACCCCTCCACTTT.

This clone showed up just once. The rearrangement links TRBV5-5 to TRBJ1-4, with D perhaps matching TRBD1 (5 bases). Germline values: CDR1 SGHKS, CDR2 YYEKEE (reference sequence). CDR3 length: 16 residues. V lost 0 bases and J 0 bases, leaving 9 bases between the germline ends. CDR3 DNA sequence: TGTGCCAGCAGCTTGGTGGGGACTTCAACTAATGAAAAACTGTTTTTT. It yields the protein CASSLVGTSTNEKLFF.

V and J are TRBV4-3 and TRBJ1-4; D is undetermined. In germline, CDR1 is LGHNA, CDR2 YSLEER. Trimming left V 0 bases short and J 0 bases short, with 8 bases between. CDR3 size: 16 residues. CDR3 in DNA: TGCGCCAGCAGCCAAGATGGGTCGACAACTAATGAAAAACTGTTTTTT. It is translated as CASSQDGSTTNEKLFF.